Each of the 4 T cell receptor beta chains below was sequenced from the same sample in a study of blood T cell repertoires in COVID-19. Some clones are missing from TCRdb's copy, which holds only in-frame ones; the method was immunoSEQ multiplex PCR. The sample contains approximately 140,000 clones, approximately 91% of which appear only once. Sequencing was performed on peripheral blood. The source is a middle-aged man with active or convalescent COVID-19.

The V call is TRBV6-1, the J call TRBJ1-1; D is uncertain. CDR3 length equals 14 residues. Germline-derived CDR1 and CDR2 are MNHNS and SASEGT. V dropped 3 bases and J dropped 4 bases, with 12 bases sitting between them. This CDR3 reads CASSELQRGTEAFF. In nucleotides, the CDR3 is TGTGCCAGCAGTGAGCTCCAACGAGGCACTGAAGCTTTCTTT.

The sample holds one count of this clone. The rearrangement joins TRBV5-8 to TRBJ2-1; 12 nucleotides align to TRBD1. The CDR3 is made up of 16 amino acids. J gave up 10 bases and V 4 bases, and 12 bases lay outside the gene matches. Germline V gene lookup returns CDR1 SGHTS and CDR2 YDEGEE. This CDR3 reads CASSPGLGQGAEEQFF. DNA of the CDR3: TGTGCCAGCAGCCCGGGCTTGGGACAGGGGGCGGAGGAGCAGTTCTTC.

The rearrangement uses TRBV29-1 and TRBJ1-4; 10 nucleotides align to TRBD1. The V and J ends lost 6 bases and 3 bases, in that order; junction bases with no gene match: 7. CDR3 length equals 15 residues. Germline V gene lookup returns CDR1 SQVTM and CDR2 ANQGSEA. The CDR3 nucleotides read TGCAGCGTGCTAGACAGGGGGCTATCTAATGAAAAACTGTTTTTT. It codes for CSVLDRGLSNEKLFF.

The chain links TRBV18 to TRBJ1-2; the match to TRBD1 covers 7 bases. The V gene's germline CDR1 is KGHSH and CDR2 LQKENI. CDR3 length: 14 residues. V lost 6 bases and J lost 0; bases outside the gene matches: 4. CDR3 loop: CASSRTGSNYGYTF. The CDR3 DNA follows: TGTGCCAGCTCCAGGACAGGCTCTAACTATGGCTACACCTTC. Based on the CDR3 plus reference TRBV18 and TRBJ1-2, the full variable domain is NAGVMQNPRHLVRRRGQEARLRCSPMKGHSHVYWYRQLPEEGLKFMVYLQKENIIDESGMPKERFSAEFPKEGPSILRIQQVVRGDSAAYFCASSRTGSNYGYTFGSGTRLTVV.